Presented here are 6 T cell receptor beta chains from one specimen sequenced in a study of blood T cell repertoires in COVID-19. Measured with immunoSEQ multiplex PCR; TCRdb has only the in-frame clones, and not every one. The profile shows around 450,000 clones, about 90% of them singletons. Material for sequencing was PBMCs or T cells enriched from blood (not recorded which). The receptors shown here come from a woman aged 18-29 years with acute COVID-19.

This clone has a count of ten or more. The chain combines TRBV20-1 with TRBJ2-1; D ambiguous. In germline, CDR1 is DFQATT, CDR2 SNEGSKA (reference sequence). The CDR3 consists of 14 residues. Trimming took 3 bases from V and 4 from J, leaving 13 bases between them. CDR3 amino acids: CSASPPKAYNEQFF. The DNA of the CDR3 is TGCAGTGCTAGTCCCCCCAAAGCTTACAATGAGCAGTTCTTC.

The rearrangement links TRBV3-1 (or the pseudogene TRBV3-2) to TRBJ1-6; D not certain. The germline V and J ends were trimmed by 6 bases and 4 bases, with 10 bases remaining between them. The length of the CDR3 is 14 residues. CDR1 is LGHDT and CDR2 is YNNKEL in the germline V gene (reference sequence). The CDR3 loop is CASSTAVYNSPLHF. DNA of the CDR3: TGTGCCAGCAGTACGGCGGTTTATAATTCACCCCTCCACTTT.

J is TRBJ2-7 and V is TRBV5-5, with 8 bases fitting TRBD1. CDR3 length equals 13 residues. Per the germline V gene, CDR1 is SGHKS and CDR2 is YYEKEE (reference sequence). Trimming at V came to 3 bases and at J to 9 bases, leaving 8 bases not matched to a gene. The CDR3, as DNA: TGTGCCAGCAGCTGGACAGGGTTAGCGGCGCAGTACTTC. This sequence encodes CASSWTGLAAQYF. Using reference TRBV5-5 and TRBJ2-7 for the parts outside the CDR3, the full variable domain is DAGVTQSPTHLIKTRGQQVTLRCSPISGHKSVSWYQQVLGQGPQFIFQYYEKEERGRGNFPDRFSARQFPNYSSELNVNALLLGDSALYLCASSWTGLAAQYFGPGTRLTVT.

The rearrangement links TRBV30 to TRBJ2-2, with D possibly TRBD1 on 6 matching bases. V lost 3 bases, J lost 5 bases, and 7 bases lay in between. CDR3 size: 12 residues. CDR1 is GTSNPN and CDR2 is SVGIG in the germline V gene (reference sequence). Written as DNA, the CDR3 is TGTGCCTGGAGAGGACAGACCGGGGAGCTGTTTTTT. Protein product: CAWRGQTGELFF.

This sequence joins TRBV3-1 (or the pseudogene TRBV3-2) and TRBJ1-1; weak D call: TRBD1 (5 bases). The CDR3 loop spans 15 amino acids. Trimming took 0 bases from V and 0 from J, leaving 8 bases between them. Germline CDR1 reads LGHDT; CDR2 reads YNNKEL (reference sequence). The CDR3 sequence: CASSQEGTLNTEAFF. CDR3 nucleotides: TGTGCCAGCAGCCAAGAGGGGACTTTGAACACTGAAGCTTTCTTT.

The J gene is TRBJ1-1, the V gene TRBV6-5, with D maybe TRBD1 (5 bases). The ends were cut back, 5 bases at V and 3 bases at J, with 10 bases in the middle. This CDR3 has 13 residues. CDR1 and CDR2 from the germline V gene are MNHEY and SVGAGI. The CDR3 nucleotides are TGTGCCAGCAGTCGGCTGGGGCACACTGAAGCTTTCTTT. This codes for CASSRLGHTEAFF.